Sequencing of this TCR beta chain was carried out in a study of early T cells in non-severe SARS-CoV-2 infection. Trimming stripped 0 bases from V and 3 bases from J, with 24 bases between. The CDR3 runs to 21 residues. CDR1 is MNHEY, CDR2 SVGEGT, per germline. This clonotype was detected only a few times. Each CDR3 protein is one row after TCRdb ran MiXCR on the 5' RACE reads. This sample has over 70,000 distinct CDR3 sequences, with under 15% found just once. J is TRBJ2-6 and V is TRBV6-2 or TRBV6-3; D is undetermined. The sequencing input was whole blood. The TCR originated in an adult who was a healthcare worker with PCR-confirmed SARS-CoV-2 infection or an uninfected control (not recorded which). The CDR3 region has the DNA TGTGCCAGCAGTTACTCACTATCATCCCTCGGAACAGTCATTGGGGCCAACGTCCTGACTTTC. Translating it yields CASSYSLSSLGTVIGANVLTF.